One sample yielded the 19 T cell receptor beta chains listed below, sequenced in a study of blood T cell repertoires in COVID-19. Data came from immunoSEQ multiplex PCR; TCRdb stores just in-frame clones and leaves some out. The repertoire includes just under 95,000 clones, over 70% of them detected once, and around 19% sits in the top ten. Sequenced: peripheral blood. These receptors all stem from a human donor in a cohort sampled during active COVID-19.

This clone was counted a single time. The gene calls are TRBV18 and TRBJ2-6, with 8 bases matching TRBD1. The CDR3 is made up of 17 amino acids. Germline CDR1 reads KGHSH; CDR2 reads LQKENI. V lost 0 bases and J lost 2; bases outside the gene matches: 3. The DNA for the CDR3 is TGTGCCAGCTCACCACCCCAGGGGGCAGCTGGGGCCAACGTCCTGACTTTC. Protein product: CASSPPQGAAGANVLTF.

This chain joins TRBV19 and TRBJ1-2; D remains ambiguous. CDR1 is LNHDA and CDR2 is SQIVND in the germline V gene (reference sequence). Trimming removed 7 bases at V and 4 bases at J, with 16 bases between. This CDR3 has 14 amino acids. The CDR3 DNA is TGTGCCAGTAAGGGCGGCCCGGGAGTCTATGGCTACACCTTC. This translates into CASKGGPGVYGYTF. Looking up the rest from reference TRBV19 and TRBJ1-2 gives the full variable domain: DGGITQSPKYLFRKEGQNVTLSCEQNLNHDAMYWYRQDPGQGLRLIYYSQIVNDFQKGDIAEGYSVSREKKESFPLTVTSAQKNPTAFYLCASKGGPGVYGYTFGSGTRLTVV.

The chain employs TRBV28 and TRBJ2-2, with 7 positions matching TRBD2. There are 15 residues in the CDR3. Trimming removed 7 bases from V and 2 bases from J; junction bases left unmatched: 7. Per the germline V gene, CDR1 is MDHEN and CDR2 is SYDVKM. CDR3 amino acids: CASTRGRANTGELFF. Here the CDR3 DNA reads TGTGCCAGCACCCGGGGGAGGGCAAACACCGGGGAGCTGTTTTTT.

This CDR3 reads CATEGGGQLMNTEAFF. CDR3 DNA: TGTGCCACCGAGGGCGGAGGACAGCTCATGAACACTGAAGCTTTCTTT. The rearrangement joins TRBV19 to TRBJ1-1, with D maybe TRBD1 (6 bases). Per germline, CDR1 LNHDA and CDR2 SQIVND (reference sequence). The V gene lost 10 bases and the J gene lost 0 bases, with 21 bases spanning the gap. This CDR3 is built from 16 residues.

This rearrangement joins TRBV7-2 to TRBJ1-4; D gene uncertain. Trimming left V 3 bases short and J 7 bases short, with 9 bases between. CDR1 is SGHTA, CDR2 FQGNSA, per germline. The CDR3 has 13 residues. CDR3 nucleotides: TGTGCCAGCAGCTTCGGGTCTAGTGAAAAACTGTTTTTT. This sequence encodes CASSFGSSEKLFF.

The V and J genes are TRBV5-5 and TRBJ2-7; TRBD1 might be the D (6 bases). The CDR3 length is 14 residues. Trimming removed 0 bases at V and 4 bases at J, with 11 bases between. Germline-derived CDR1 and CDR2 are SGHKS and YYEKEE (reference sequence). CDR3 in amino acids: CASSLAAQGYEQYF. The CDR3 DNA reads as TGTGCCAGCAGCTTGGCCGCCCAGGGGTACGAGCAGTACTTC. The complete variable domain, with remaining parts taken from reference TRBV5-5 and TRBJ2-7, reads DAGVTQSPTHLIKTRGQQVTLRCSPISGHKSVSWYQQVLGQGPQFIFQYYEKEERGRGNFPDRFSARQFPNYSSELNVNALLLGDSALYLCASSLAAQGYEQYFGPGTRLTVT.

The chain carries TRBV7-9 and TRBJ1-2, with D possibly being TRBD1 (5 bases). The germline gives CDR1 SEHNR, CDR2 FQNEAQ (reference sequence). With 0 bases removed from V and 8 bases from J, the gap between germline ends came to 16 bases. The CDR3 covers 15 residues. The CDR3 DNA sequence: TGTGCCAGCAGCTTAGCGTCGGGAGGGACGGGCGGCTACACCTTC. Its translation is CASSLASGGTGGYTF.

This clone has only a few counts. The CDR3 spells CASNEGLALSYEQYF. As DNA, the CDR3 is TGCGCCAGCAACGAGGGACTAGCGCTCTCCTACGAGCAGTACTTC. The chain joins TRBV5-1 to TRBJ2-7; 10 bases match TRBD2. Germline CDR1 SGHRS, CDR2 YFSETQ. V lost 6 bases, J lost 0 bases, and 6 bases stayed unmatched. CDR3 length: 15 amino acids.

The chain uses TRBV18 and TRBJ2-7; 9 bases are shared with TRBD1. The V segment lost 2 bases and the J segment 5 bases; nucleotides outside the gene matches: 4. The CDR3 runs 14 residues. CDR1 is KGHSH and CDR2 is LQKENI in the germline V gene. The CDR3 region has the DNA TGTGCCAGCTCACCAGGGACAGGGCAAAACGAGCAGTACTTC. Protein: CASSPGTGQNEQYF.

The CDR3 sequence: CASRKTGVPPLHF. The CDR3 nucleotides read TGTGCCAGCAGAAAGACAGGGGTACCACCCCTCCACTTT. The chain is built from TRBV6-5 and TRBJ1-6; 8 bases are a match to TRBD1. The CDR3 runs to 13 residues. CDR1 and CDR2 (germline): MNHEY, SVGAGI. J was trimmed by 11 bases and V by 6 bases; bases with no gene match: 6.

This clone appeared a few times. This chain joins TRBV28 and TRBJ2-7; the D gene is possibly TRBD1 (5 bases). There are 13 residues in the CDR3. V was shortened by 6 bases and J by 6 bases, with 15 bases between the two germline ends. Germline values: CDR1 MDHEN, CDR2 SYDVKM. The CDR3: CASRPNSRGEQYF. Written as DNA, the CDR3 is TGTGCCAGCAGACCAAATTCTAGGGGCGAGCAGTACTTC.

This clone was found a few times. V usage is TRBV10-2 and J usage is TRBJ2-7; 9 nucleotides agree with TRBD2. V shed 11 bases and J 3 bases; nucleotides not matched to a gene: 8. Germline-derived CDR1 and CDR2 are WSHSY and SAAADI. The CDR3 totals 13 residues. The DNA for the CDR3 is TGCGCCGGGGCCCGCGGGAGGGACTACGAGCAGTACTTC. Residues: CAGARGRDYEQYF.

The gene calls are TRBV6-5 and TRBJ2-7, with 12 positions matching TRBD2. Trimming cost V 5 bases and J 4 bases; bases outside gene matches: 6. Germline CDR1 MNHEY, CDR2 SVGAGI. The length of the CDR3 is 15 residues. This CDR3 reads CASSLAGGPRYEQYF. CDR3 nucleotide sequence: TGTGCCAGCAGTCTAGCGGGAGGGCCCCGGTACGAGCAGTACTTC.

This chain connects TRBV3-1 (or the pseudogene TRBV3-2) to TRBJ2-3; 9 bases map to TRBD1. Germline V lookup: CDR1 LGHDT, CDR2 YNNKEL (reference sequence). V gave up 6 bases and J gave up 3 bases; unmatched junction bases: 7. CDR3 length: 15 amino acids. The CDR3 sequence: CASRLRDRVTDTQYF. The CDR3 DNA follows: TGTGCCAGCAGGCTCCGGGACAGGGTGACAGATACGCAGTATTTT.

The chain couples TRBV19 to TRBJ1-3; tentative D call: TRBD1 (5 bases). Germline CDR1 is LNHDA and CDR2 is SQIVND (reference sequence). The CDR3 contains 12 residues. Trimming took off 5 bases at V and 8 bases at J, with 10 bases between the two ends. This chain's CDR3 is CASSPTGDTIYF. The CDR3 nucleotides are TGTGCCAGTAGTCCAACAGGAGACACCATATATTTT.

V gene TRBV28 combines with J gene TRBJ2-1, with no clear D. CDR1 and CDR2 from the germline V gene are MDHEN and SYDVKM. V lost 3 bases, J lost 2 bases, and 11 bases lay in between. The CDR3 consists of 15 residues. CDR3 sequence: CASSFLGRTYNEQFF. The CDR3 nucleotides read TGTGCCAGCAGTTTTCTTGGCAGAACCTACAATGAGCAGTTCTTC. The complete variable domain, with remaining parts taken from reference TRBV28 and TRBJ2-1, reads DVKVTQSSRYLVKRTGEKVFLECVQDMDHENMFWYRQDPGLGLRLIYFSYDVKMKEKGDIPEGYSVSREKKERFSLILESASTNQTSMYLCASSFLGRTYNEQFFGPGTRLTVL.

This clone has only a few counts. The J gene is TRBJ2-7, the V gene TRBV28, with no clear D. The CDR3 runs 12 residues. Germline values: CDR1 MDHEN, CDR2 SYDVKM. V lost 1 base and J 2 bases, leaving 3 bases between the germline ends. CDR3 bases: TGTGCCAGCAGTTTATCTCCCTACGAGCAGTACTTC. Its protein product is CASSLSPYEQYF.

The V call is TRBV18, the J call TRBJ1-1, with D perhaps TRBD1 (5 bases). Germline V gene data show CDR1 as KGHSH and CDR2 as LQKENI. Trimming shortened V by 4 bases and J by 2 bases, and 8 bases separated the two germline ends. This CDR3 region has 13 residues. The CDR3 DNA is TGTGCCAGCTCACAGGGGCTCAACACTGAAGCTTTCTTT. Its translation is CASSQGLNTEAFF.

Only a few counts were recorded for this clone. This chain links TRBV18 with TRBJ2-1, with D hard to call. Germline loops: CDR1 KGHSH, CDR2 LQKENI. V lost 3 bases, J lost 7 bases, and 10 bases lay in between. The CDR3 spans 13 residues. The CDR3 bases are TGTGCCAGCTCACCGCAAAGTGAGAATGAGCAGTTCTTC. This sequence encodes CASSPQSENEQFF.